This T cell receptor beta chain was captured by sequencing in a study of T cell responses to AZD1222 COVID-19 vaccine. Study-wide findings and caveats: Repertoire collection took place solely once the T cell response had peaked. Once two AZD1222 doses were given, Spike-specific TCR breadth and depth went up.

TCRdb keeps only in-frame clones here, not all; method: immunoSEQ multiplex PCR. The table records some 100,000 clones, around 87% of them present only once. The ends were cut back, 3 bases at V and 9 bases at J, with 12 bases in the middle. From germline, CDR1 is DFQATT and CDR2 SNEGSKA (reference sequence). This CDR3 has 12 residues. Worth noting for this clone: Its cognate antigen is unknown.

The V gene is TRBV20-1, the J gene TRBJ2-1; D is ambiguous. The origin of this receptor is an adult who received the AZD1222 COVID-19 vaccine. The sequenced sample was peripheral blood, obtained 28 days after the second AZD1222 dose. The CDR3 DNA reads TGCAGTGCTAGTTTCCAGCTGCGTGAGCAGTTCTTC. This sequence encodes CSASFQLREQFF.